The 28 T cell receptor beta chains below were found in one sample sequenced in a study of T cell responses to AZD1222 COVID-19 vaccine. Here immunoSEQ multiplex PCR was the method, and the copy in TCRdb shows in-frame clones only, minus some. The data show some 62,000 clones, around 75% seen once. Sequenced material: peripheral blood, taken on day 0 of AZD1222 vaccination. Receptors originate from an adult in good health.

This sequence joins TRBV7-3 and TRBJ2-1; D gene uncertain. Trimming took 5 bases from V and 7 from J, leaving 12 bases between them. From germline, CDR1 is SGHTA and CDR2 FQGTGA. There are 13 residues in the CDR3. The CDR3 reads CASSPARSNEQFF. CDR3 in DNA: TGTGCCAGCAGCCCGGCCAGGTCGAATGAGCAGTTCTTC.

A few counts support this clone. V and J are TRBV10-3 and TRBJ1-3; 7 positions match TRBD1. CDR1 ENHRY and CDR2 SYGVKD come from the germline V gene. V shed 11 bases and J 3 bases; nucleotides not matched to a gene: 7. There are 13 residues in the CDR3. CDR3 DNA sequence: TGTGCCTACGGGCAGGGGGTTGGAAACACCATATATTTT. Translation: CAYGQGVGNTIYF.

This clone appeared once. The chain is built from TRBV6-5 and TRBJ1-5, with D maybe TRBD1 (6 bases). V lost 5 bases to trimming and J lost 5 bases, with 16 bases between them. CDR1 is MNHEY and CDR2 is SVGAGI in the germline V gene. The CDR3 has 15 residues. The CDR3 spells CASSMQGGGDQPQHF. CDR3 DNA: TGTGCCAGCAGTATGCAGGGAGGGGGGGATCAGCCCCAGCATTTT.

This chain's CDR3 is CASSSVGENTEAFF. The CDR3 DNA reads as TGTGCCAGCAGCTCCGTCGGGGAGAACACTGAAGCTTTCTTT. The chain employs TRBV7-9 and TRBJ1-1; D is uncertain. Germline values: CDR1 SEHNR, CDR2 FQNEAQ (reference sequence). The ends were cut back, 4 bases at V and 1 base at J, with 10 bases in the middle. This CDR3 contains 14 residues.

The rearrangement links TRBV5-1 to TRBJ1-1, with 7 nucleotides matching TRBD1. Germline V gene data show CDR1 as SGHRS and CDR2 as YFSETQ. Trimming removed 5 bases from V and 1 base from J; junction bases left unmatched: 5. CDR3 size: 14 residues. The DNA of the CDR3 is TGCGCCAGCAGGGCAGGGGGGCCGAACACTGAAGCTTTCTTT. Its translation is CASRAGGPNTEAFF. The entire variable domain, with the rest obtained from reference TRBV5-1 and TRBJ1-1, is as follows: KAGVTQTPRYLIKTRGQQVTLSCSPISGHRSVSWYQQTPGQGLQFLFEYFSETQRNKGNFPGRFSGRQFSNSRSEMNVSTLELGDSALYLCASRAGGPNTEAFFGQGTRLTVV.

The chain couples TRBV29-1 to TRBJ1-2, with D possibly TRBD1 on 6 matching bases. CDR1 SQVTM and CDR2 ANQGSEA come from the germline V gene. This CDR3 is built from 13 residues. V shed 0 bases and J shed 6 bases, with 11 bases lying between them. As DNA, the CDR3 is TGCAGCGTTGAAGATCGGAGGGGGGATGGCTACACCTTC. Its protein product is CSVEDRRGDGYTF.

The rearrangement joins TRBV5-8 to TRBJ1-1; weak D call: TRBD1 (5 bases). The germline V gene encodes CDR1 SGHTS and CDR2 YDEGEE. This CDR3 comprises 15 residues. With 3 bases removed from V and 3 bases from J, the gap between germline ends came to 15 bases. The CDR3 reads CASSSDLLGDTEAFF. Here the CDR3 DNA reads TGTGCCAGCAGCTCGGACCTTTTGGGGGACACTGAAGCTTTCTTT.

The rearrangement joins TRBV7-9 to TRBJ1-1; 7 bases are a match to TRBD1. J lost 8 bases, V lost 3 bases, and 3 bases had no gene match. Germline loops: CDR1 SEHNR, CDR2 FQNEAQ (reference sequence). This CDR3 has 12 amino acids. DNA for the CDR3: TGTGCCAGCAGCTTCCAGGGGGGCGAAGCTTTCTTT. The encoded protein is CASSFQGGEAFF.

Note on this clone: Germline and junction disagree at one end, which may indicate a read error. The chain uses TRBV4-2 and TRBJ2-7; D not certain. Germline CDR1 reads LGHNA; CDR2 reads YNFKEQ. This CDR3 is built from 14 residues. CDR3 loop: CVSSHQDGPYEQYF. CDR3 DNA sequence: TGTGTCAGCAGCCACCAGGACGGCCCCTACGAGCAGTACTTC.

The rearrangement links TRBV6-1 to TRBJ2-7; D not resolved. The CDR3 totals 12 residues. Germline assignment: CDR1 MNHNS and CDR2 SASEGT. V was cut by 2 bases and J by 2 bases, with 4 bases left in between. CDR3 in amino acids: CASSERTYEQYF. CDR3 DNA: TGTGCCAGCAGTGAACGGACCTACGAGCAGTACTTC.

The chain is built from TRBV4-3 and TRBJ1-2; 8 nucleotides align to TRBD1. CDR1 is LGHNA, CDR2 YSLEER, per germline. The CDR3 has 17 residues. The V gene end was trimmed by 0 bases and the J gene end by 2 bases; junction bases not matched to a gene: 8. The DNA for the CDR3 is TGCGCCAGCAGCCAAGATCGCCAGGGGGCGGGGAACTATGGCTACACCTTC. Its protein product is CASSQDRQGAGNYGYTF.

The V call is TRBV7-2, the J call TRBJ1-5; 7 bases are a match to TRBD1. Germline CDR1 reads SGHTA; CDR2 reads FQGNSA. The CDR3 has 15 residues. Germline trimming cut 5 bases from V and 4 bases from J; bases unmatched to any gene: 8. The CDR3 DNA is TGTGCCAGCAGCCATAACCGGGACAGAAATCAGCCCCAGCATTTT. It encodes CASSHNRDRNQPQHF. The full variable domain, completed using reference TRBV7-2 and TRBJ1-5, is GAGVSQSPSNKVTEKGKDVELRCDPISGHTALYWYRQSLGQGLEFLIYFQGNSAPDKSGLPSDRFSAERTGGSVSTLTIQRTQQEDSAVYLCASSHNRDRNQPQHFGDGTRLSIL.

This chain uses TRBV3-1 (or the pseudogene TRBV3-2) with TRBJ1-1; no definite D call. The V end was cut by 4 bases, the J end by 1 base, with 7 bases between. Per germline, CDR1 LGHDT and CDR2 YNNKEL (reference sequence). The CDR3 length is 13 residues. CDR3 residues: CASSPGPNTEAFF. The CDR3 bases are TGTGCCAGCAGCCCCGGGCCGAACACTGAAGCTTTCTTT.

The chain has TRBV11-2 and TRBJ1-5, with 8 bases matching TRBD1. The length of the CDR3 is 16 residues. Unmatched junction bases numbered 8, after V lost 5 bases and J lost 2 bases. In germline, CDR1 is SGHAT, CDR2 FQNNGV. CDR3 residues: CASSPSGGAGNQPQHF. The CDR3 coding sequence is TGTGCCAGCAGCCCCTCAGGGGGCGCGGGCAATCAGCCCCAGCATTTT.

The chain recombines TRBV2 with TRBJ1-1; D is unclear. CDR3 size: 15 residues. Trimming took 4 bases from V and 1 from J, leaving 13 bases between them. Germline CDR1 reads SNHLY; CDR2 reads FYNNEI. This chain's CDR3 is CASSASRAGNTEAFF. The CDR3 nucleotides are TGTGCCAGCAGTGCCTCGAGGGCGGGGAACACTGAAGCTTTCTTT.

The genes are TRBV6-5 and TRBJ1-1; 7 bases match TRBD1. V lost 7 bases to trimming and J lost 3 bases; unmatched junction nucleotides: 11. CDR1 and CDR2 from the germline V gene are MNHEY and SVGAGI. The CDR3 has 15 residues. The CDR3: CASNLDRRGDTEAFF. The CDR3 DNA follows: TGTGCCAGCAATTTGGACAGGCGGGGCGACACTGAAGCTTTCTTT.

The V and J genes are TRBV4-1 and TRBJ1-5, with D perhaps TRBD1 (5 bases). Germline V gene data show CDR1 as MGHRA and CDR2 as YSYEKL. There are 14 residues in the CDR3. Trimming took 5 bases from V and 7 from J, leaving 15 bases between them. The CDR3 sequence: CASSKEGNWQPQHF. The CDR3 DNA reads TGCGCCAGCAGCAAGGAGGGGAATTGGCAGCCCCAGCATTTT.

This chain's CDR3 is CASGSSGAGDQPQHF. CDR3 DNA sequence: TGTGCTAGTGGATCCTCGGGGGCGGGGGATCAGCCCCAGCATTTT. J is TRBJ1-5 and V is TRBV12-5; perhaps TRBD1 as D (6 bases). Germline loops: CDR1 LGHNT, CDR2 FRNRAP. Trimming removed 6 bases from V and 5 bases from J, with 17 bases in between. The CDR3 loop spans 15 amino acids.

This clone came up many times. This chain uses TRBV2 with TRBJ1-4; maybe TRBD1 (6 bases). Trimming pared 6 bases from V and 7 bases from J, leaving 15 bases between. Germline loops: CDR1 SNHLY, CDR2 FYNNEI. This CDR3 has 14 amino acids. The CDR3 DNA reads as TGTGCCAGCAGGGAACAGGGCCAGGGTGAAAAACTGTTTTTT. Translating gives CASREQGQGEKLFF.

The V gene is TRBV19, the J gene TRBJ2-1; D perhaps matches TRBD1 (5 bases). Trimming removed 7 bases from V and 2 bases from J, with 15 bases in between. Germline CDR1 is LNHDA and CDR2 is SQIVND (reference sequence). The CDR3 runs to 15 residues. CDR3: CASTSDSAAYNEQFF. The CDR3 DNA reads TGTGCCAGTACCAGCGACAGTGCCGCCTACAATGAGCAGTTCTTC.

The chain uses TRBV4-3 and TRBJ2-1; 11 positions agree with TRBD2. V gave up 0 bases and J gave up 7 bases; unmatched junction bases: 11. CDR1 is LGHNA, CDR2 YSLEER, per germline. This CDR3 region has 18 residues. The CDR3 here is CASSQDLIAGGPWNEQFF. CDR3 nucleotide sequence: TGCGCCAGCAGCCAAGATTTGATAGCGGGGGGGCCATGGAATGAGCAGTTCTTC.

A single count supports this clone. The chain is built from TRBV25-1 and TRBJ2-1, with TRBD2 matching 9 bases. Germline CDR1 reads MGHDK; CDR2 reads SYGVNS. This CDR3 is 14 amino acids long. V shed 4 bases, J shed 9 bases, and the junction held 7 bases outside the gene matches. Here the CDR3 DNA reads TGTGCCAGCAGTGTGGGCGGGGGGGCCAGTGAGCAGTTCTTC. Translating it yields CASSVGGGASEQFF.

The chain combines TRBV30 with TRBJ2-3, with 7 bases identical to TRBD2. With V trimmed by 3 bases and J by 1 base, 10 bases remained unmatched. Germline V gene sequence: CDR1 GTSNPN, CDR2 SVGIG (reference sequence). The CDR3 spans 16 residues. The CDR3 region is CAWRAVPREGTDTQYF. The CDR3 DNA reads TGTGCCTGGAGGGCGGTCCCCCGGGAGGGCACAGATACGCAGTATTTT.

The chain combines TRBV11-3 with TRBJ2-1, with D perhaps TRBD2 (5 bases). The CDR3 has 13 amino acids. Per germline, CDR1 SGHNT and CDR2 YENEEA. The V end was cut by 5 bases, the J end by 7 bases, with 12 bases between. DNA for the CDR3: TGTGCCAGCAGCCTAACTAGTAATAATGAGCAGTTCTTC. This encodes CASSLTSNNEQFF.

The chain recombines TRBV19 with TRBJ1-4; tentative D call: TRBD1 (5 bases). CDR1 and CDR2 from the germline V gene are LNHDA and SQIVND (reference sequence). The CDR3 is 14 amino acids. V shed 7 bases and J shed 3 bases, with 12 bases lying between them. CDR3 in DNA: TGTGCCAGTACTGGGACGCGAGCTAATGAAAAACTGTTTTTT. Translation: CASTGTRANEKLFF. The full variable domain, rest sourced from reference TRBV19 and TRBJ1-4, is DGGITQSPKYLFRKEGQNVTLSCEQNLNHDAMYWYRQDPGQGLRLIYYSQIVNDFQKGDIAEGYSVSREKKESFPLTVTSAQKNPTAFYLCASTGTRANEKLFFGSGTQLSVL.

V is TRBV28 and J is TRBJ1-4; TRBD1 is a possible D gene (6 bases). Trimming left V 6 bases short and J 8 bases short, with 19 bases between. Germline CDR1 MDHEN, CDR2 SYDVKM. The CDR3 is 15 residues long. In DNA, the CDR3 is TGTGCCAGCAGCGCCCCGGCGGGGACACGGGAAAAACTGTTTTTT. Protein sequence: CASSAPAGTREKLFF.

This clone was counted a single time. This chain joins TRBV12-3 or TRBV12-4 and TRBJ2-7; D remains unclear. The CDR3 has 12 residues. The V end lost 2 bases, the J end lost 4 bases, and 6 bases lay between the germline ends. This chain's CDR3 is CASSLWFYEQYF. For the CDR3, the DNA is TGTGCCAGCAGTTTATGGTTTTACGAGCAGTACTTC.

CDR3 in DNA: TGTGCCAGCACCGTGGACAGGACCTATAATTCACCCCTCCACTTT. Protein product: CASTVDRTYNSPLHF. This chain connects TRBV11-2 to TRBJ1-6; TRBD1 agrees at 7 bases. The CDR3 consists of 15 residues. J lost 2 bases, V lost 7 bases, and 5 bases had no gene match. CDR1 is SGHAT and CDR2 is FQNNGV in the germline V gene.